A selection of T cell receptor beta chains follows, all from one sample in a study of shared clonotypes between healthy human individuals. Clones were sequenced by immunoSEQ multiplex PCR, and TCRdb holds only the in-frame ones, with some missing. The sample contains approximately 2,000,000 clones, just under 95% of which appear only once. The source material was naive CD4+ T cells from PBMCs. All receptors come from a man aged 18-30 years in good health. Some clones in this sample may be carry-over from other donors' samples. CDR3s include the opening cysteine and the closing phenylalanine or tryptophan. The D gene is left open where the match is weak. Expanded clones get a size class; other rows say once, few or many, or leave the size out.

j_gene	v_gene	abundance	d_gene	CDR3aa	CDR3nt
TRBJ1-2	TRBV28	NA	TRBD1	CASSRDRGLSYGYTF	TGTGCCAGCAGTAGGGACAGGGGGCTCAGTTATGGCTACACCTTC
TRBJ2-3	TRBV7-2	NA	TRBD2	CASSLTGTSGKADTQYF	TGTGCCAGCAGCTTAACCGGGACTAGCGGGAAGGCAGATACGCAGTATTTT
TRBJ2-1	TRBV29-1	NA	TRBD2	CSVEDRRREGRAWDEQFF	TGCAGCGTTGAAGATCGAAGGCGGGAGGGCCGGGCGTGGGATGAGCAGTTCTTC
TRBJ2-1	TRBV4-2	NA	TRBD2	CASSQRGGTSGRRGTYNEQFF	TGTGCCAGCAGCCAAAGAGGGGGGACTAGCGGGAGGCGGGGAACCTACAATGAGCAGTTCTTC
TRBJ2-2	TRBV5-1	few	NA	CASSLDSTGELFF	TGCGCCAGCAGCTTGGATTCTACCGGGGAGCTGTTTTTT
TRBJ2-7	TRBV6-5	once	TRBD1	CATKRSGQHYEQYF	TGTGCCACTAAGAGGTCGGGACAGCACTACGAGCAGTACTTC
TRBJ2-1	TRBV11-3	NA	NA	CASSPGRASNEQFF	TGTGCCAGCAGCCCGGGGAGAGCGAGCAATGAGCAGTTCTTC
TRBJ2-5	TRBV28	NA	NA	CASRGSPGAQYF	TGTGCCAGCAGGGGGAGTCCCGGGGCCCAGTACTTC
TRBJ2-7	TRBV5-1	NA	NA	CASSLARWPVYEQYF	TGCGCCAGCAGCTTGGCCCGTTGGCCTGTCTACGAGCAGTACTTC
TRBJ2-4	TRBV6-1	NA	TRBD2	CASSLAGENIQYF	TGTGCCAGCAGTTTGGCGGGAGAGAACATTCAGTACTTC
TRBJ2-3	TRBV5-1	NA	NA	CASSFAGTTDTQYF	TGCGCCAGCAGCTTTGCGGGAACGACGGATACGCAGTATTTT
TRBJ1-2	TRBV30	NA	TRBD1	CAWSWDRGSNYGYTF	TGTGCCTGGAGTTGGGACAGGGGGAGTAACTATGGCTACACCTTC
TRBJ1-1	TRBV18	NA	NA	CASSLNGQGTEAFF	TGTGCCAGCTCACTCAACGGGCAAGGGACTGAAGCTTTCTTT
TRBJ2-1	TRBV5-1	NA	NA	CASSSDSTEQFF	TGCGCCAGCAGCTCCGACTCTACTGAGCAGTTCTTC
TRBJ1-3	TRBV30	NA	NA	CAWRGDSGNTIYF	TGTGCCTGGAGAGGGGACTCTGGAAACACCATATATTTT
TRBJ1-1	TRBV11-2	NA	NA	CASSLGVPTGAEAFF	TGTGCCAGCAGCTTGGGGGTTCCGACGGGGGCTGAAGCTTTCTTT
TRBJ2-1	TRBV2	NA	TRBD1	CASSVRQGPPNEQFF	TGTGCCAGCAGTGTTAGACAGGGACCCCCTAATGAGCAGTTCTTC
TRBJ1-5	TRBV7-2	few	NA	CASSLGPRSNQPQHF	TGTGCCAGCAGCTTAGGACCGAGGAGCAATCAGCCCCAGCATTTT
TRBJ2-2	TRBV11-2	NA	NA	CASGNDGYAGELFF	TGTGCCAGCGGGAACGACGGTTACGCCGGGGAGCTGTTTTTT
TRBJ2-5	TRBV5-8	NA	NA	CASRPTGTHQETQYF	TGTGCCAGCAGACCTACCGGGACACACCAAGAGACCCAGTACTTC
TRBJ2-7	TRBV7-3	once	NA	CASSLGLPPLYEQYF	TGTGCCAGCAGCTTAGGTCTCCCTCCCCTCTACGAGCAGTACTTC
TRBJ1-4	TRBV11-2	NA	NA	CASSLGPRGPEKLFF	TGTGCCAGCAGCTTAGGCCCCCGGGGGCCCGAAAAACTGTTTTTT
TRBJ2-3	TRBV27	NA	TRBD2	CASSLSTSAGGRTDTQYF	TGTGCCAGCAGTTTATCGACCTCAGCGGGAGGACGAACGGATACGCAGTATTTT
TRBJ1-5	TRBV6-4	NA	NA	CASSESAGYQPQHF	TGTGCCAGCAGTGAGTCAGCAGGGTACCAGCCCCAGCATTTT
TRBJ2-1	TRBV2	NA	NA	CASSGRYNEQFF	TGTGCCAGCAGTGGCAGATACAATGAGCAGTTCTTC
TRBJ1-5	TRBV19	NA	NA	CASSSPLWGEGRDQPQHF	TGTGCCAGTAGCTCACCCCTCTGGGGGGAGGGTAGGGATCAGCCCCAGCATTTT
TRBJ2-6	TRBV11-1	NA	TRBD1	CASSLEGQGISGANVLTF	TGTGCCAGCAGCTTAGAGGGACAGGGGATCTCTGGGGCCAACGTCCTGACTTTC
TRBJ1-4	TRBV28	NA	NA	CASSSRRQMDEKLFF	TGTGCCAGCAGCTCTAGACGCCAAATGGATGAAAAACTGTTTTTT
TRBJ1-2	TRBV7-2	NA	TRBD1	CASSAGQGALGYTF	TGTGCCAGCAGCGCCGGACAGGGGGCGCTTGGCTACACCTTC
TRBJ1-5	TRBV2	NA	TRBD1	CASRVDRGWFNQPQHF	TGTGCCAGCAGAGTAGACAGGGGGTGGTTCAATCAGCCCCAGCATTTT
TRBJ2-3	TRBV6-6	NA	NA	CASRPRGRTTDTQYF	TGTGCCAGCAGACCTCGCGGGCGGACCACAGATACGCAGTATTTT
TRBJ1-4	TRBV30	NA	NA	CAWSGGNEKLFF	TGTGCCTGGAGTGGGGGGAATGAAAAACTGTTTTTT
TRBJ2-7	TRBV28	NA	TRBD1	CASRTTGASSYEQYF	TGTGCCAGCAGGACGACAGGGGCGAGCTCCTACGAGCAGTACTTC
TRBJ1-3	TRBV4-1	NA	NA	CASSPDGFGNTIYF	TGCGCCAGCAGCCCCGATGGGTTCGGAAACACCATATATTTT
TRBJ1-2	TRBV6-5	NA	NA	CASSYSRAAANYGYTF	TGTGCCAGCAGTTACTCTAGAGCGGCTGCTAACTATGGCTACACCTTC
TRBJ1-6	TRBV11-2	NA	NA	CASSLGSSYNSPLHF	TGTGCCAGCAGCTTAGGCAGCTCCTATAATTCACCCCTCCACTTT
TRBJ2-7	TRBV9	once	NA	CASSVGQTSSYEQYF	TGTGCCAGCAGCGTAGGGCAGACTAGCTCCTACGAGCAGTACTTC
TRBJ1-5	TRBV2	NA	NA	CASSDGGSGNQPQHF	TGTGCCAGCAGTGACGGGGGCTCGGGCAATCAGCCCCAGCATTTT
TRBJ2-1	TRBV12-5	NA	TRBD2	CASGLGGGLGPTGPYNEQFF	TGTGCTAGTGGTTTGGGCGGGGGACTCGGACCGACCGGGCCCTACAATGAGCAGTTCTTC
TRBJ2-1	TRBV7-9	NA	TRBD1	CASMPGQGLLDEQFF	TGTGCCAGCATGCCGGGACAGGGGCTCTTGGATGAGCAGTTCTTC
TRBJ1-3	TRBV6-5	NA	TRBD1	CASSYSGQADTIYF	TGTGCCAGCAGTTATTCGGGACAGGCGGACACCATATATTTT
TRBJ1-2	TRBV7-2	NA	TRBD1	CASRTRDRADGYTF	TGTGCCAGCAGGACCCGGGACAGGGCAGATGGCTACACCTTC
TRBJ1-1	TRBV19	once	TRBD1	CASSIDHGRGPLNTEAFF	TGTGCCAGTAGTATAGATCATGGCAGGGGGCCATTGAACACTGAAGCTTTCTTT
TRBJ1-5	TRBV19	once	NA	CASSASKWDGSHNQPQHF	TGTGCCAGTAGTGCATCTAAATGGGACGGATCCCACAATCAGCCCCAGCATTTT
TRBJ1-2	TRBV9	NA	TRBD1	CASSPGGTGGGYTF	TGTGCCAGCAGCCCCGGGGGGACAGGGGGCGGCTACACCTTC
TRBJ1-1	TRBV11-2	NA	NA	CASSPTVPTTEAFF	TGTGCCAGCAGCCCAACTGTCCCGACCACTGAAGCTTTCTTT
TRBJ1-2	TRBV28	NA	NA	CASSLSGSGYGYTF	TGTGCCAGCAGTTTATCGGGCAGTGGCTATGGCTACACCTTC
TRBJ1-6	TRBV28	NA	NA	CASARGGAWSPLHF	TGTGCCAGCGCCAGGGGCGGGGCTTGGTCACCCCTCCACTTT
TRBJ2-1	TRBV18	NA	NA	CASSPDSSGSRNEQFF	TGTGCCAGCTCACCTGACTCCTCGGGAAGTCGCAATGAGCAGTTCTTC
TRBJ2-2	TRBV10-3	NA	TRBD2	CAISAGTSGRDRTGELFF	TGTGCCATCAGTGCCGGGACTAGCGGGAGGGATAGGACCGGGGAGCTGTTTTTT
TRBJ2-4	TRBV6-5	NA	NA	CASSYLGNFGKNIQYF	TGTGCCAGCAGTTATCTAGGGAATTTTGGCAAAAACATTCAGTACTTC
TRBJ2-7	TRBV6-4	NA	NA	CASRGDISAYEQYF	TGTGCCAGCAGAGGGGACATTTCGGCCTACGAGCAGTACTTC
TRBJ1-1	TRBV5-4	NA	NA	CASGSRGGRIF	TGTGCCAGCGGATCGCGGGGGGGGCGGATCTTT